A single T cell receptor (beta chain) is shown here with its context. There is no known antigen for this receptor. No base-level quality is on record; no much larger clone is a single base apart. Taken from the germline V gene, the CDR1 and CDR2 loops are SQVTM and ANQGSEA. Trimming accounts for 5 bases at V and 3 bases at J, while the number of junction bases matched to no gene is 3. The CDR3 starts with the cysteine, ends with the phenylalanine, and has 12 residues. Of the read, only the CDR3 DNA is kept; its 36 bases are in frame from base 1. Separate from the approximately 730-subject first cohort, the validation cohort of roughly 110 subjects was the group to which the donors belonged. The library was generated by the immunoSEQ multiplex PCR assay. The paper's data handling went like this. A statistical classification framework was built to diagnose cytomegalovirus status from the catalog of TCR beta chain sequences. Imported from immuneACCESS, the table was reduced by TCRdb to in-frame sequences with V and J called. These copies leave out some clones; in studies compared against another copy, an unresolved V gene accounts for under half, and the cause of the remainder is not known. D and trimming come from the DNA, and the V and J calls and clone size come from that table. The sample has about 78,000 clones on record, 95% to 97% of them singletons. In total, the top ten clones hold 1.6% of the sample.

This specimen belongs to a study of cytomegalovirus exposure and HLA in healthy donors (dated by TCRdb to about 2017). Background for the entire study: According to a later analysis, the 120 or so validation repertoires were produced on the same platform as the approximately 620 repertoires of the first cohort. The study aimed to test whether signatures of past pathogen exposure could be identified by cataloging public T cell receptors. Besides the first cohort of about 730 subjects, a separate validation cohort made up of roughly 120 different subjects was used. To predict cytomegalovirus infection status, the study brought together high-throughput TCR immunosequencing, statistical association of individual TCRs with disease status, and machine learning.

Overall study outcomes, separate from this receptor: Most TCR sequences were seen in very few donors, while some public TCRs were found in many individuals. The validation cohort had no HLA typing available for a later analysis, so co-occurrence within that cohort was assessed over all 120 or so repertoires. It was suggested by the authors that the approach could potentially be generalized to other disease states and immunological phenotypes. In vitro tests confirmed that a few of the cytomegalovirus-associated TCR beta chains recognize cytomegalovirus antigens. The classifier was reported to diagnose cytomegalovirus status with high specificity and sensitivity in both the original cohort and the validation cohort. Subsequent analysis determined that TCRs grouped into clusters in the first cohort also showed a tendency toward co-occurrence across the 120 or so validation repertoires, and 85% to 95% of cluster scores exceeded 0. In the study, around 160 TCR beta chains were listed as associated with cytomegalovirus.

This receptor was identified in a man aged 18 to 29 in good health and CMV-seropositive. This chain is built from TRBV29-1 and TRBJ1-2; TRBD1 lines up with 7 middle nucleotides. Sequencing was performed on PBMCs. The sequenced DNA is TGCAGCGTTCCAACAGGGGACTATGGCTACACCTTC. This translates into CSVPTGDYGYTF. Beyond the CDR3, the reference TRBV29-1 and TRBJ1-2 genes provide the residues; the full variable domain reads: SAVISQKPSRDICQRGTSLTIQCQVDSQVTMMFWYRQQPGQSLTLIATANQGSEATYESGFVIDKFPISRPNLTFSTLTVSNMSPEDSSIYLCSVPTGDYGYTFGSGTRLTVV.